A selection of T cell receptor beta chains follows, all from one sample in a study of T-cell reconstitution after alpha-beta-depleted transplantation in children. TCRdb used MiXCR to reprocess the PCR reads, holding one entry per CDR3 protein. The sample holds 250,000 to 400,000 distinct CDR3 sequences, approximately 23% seen once. This specimen was PBMCs, mostly from graft donor cells, taken 180 days after TCRalphabeta/CD19-depleted stem cell transplant. These receptors came from a male patient under 18 who had a stem cell transplant for acute lymphoblastic leukemia, so the T cells may come from the graft donor. CDR3s include the opening cysteine and the closing phenylalanine or tryptophan. Fields, in order: J gene, D gene, clone size, V gene, CDR3 DNA, CDR3 protein. D genes are given only for firm matches. Size tells how often a clone was seen (once, few, many) or the class of an expanded clone, and some rows leave it out.

j_gene: TRBJ2-1; d_gene: TRBD2; abundance: -; v_gene: TRBV7-9; CDR3nt: TGTGCCAGCAGCTTACGGGCGGGAGGGCCCTACAATGAGCAGTTCTTC; CDR3aa: CASSLRAGGPYNEQFF
j_gene: TRBJ1-6; d_gene: -; abundance: -; v_gene: TRBV6-1; CDR3nt: TGTGCCAGCAACCGGGGGTCACCCCTCCACTTT; CDR3aa: CASNRGSPLHF
j_gene: TRBJ2-4; d_gene: -; abundance: -; v_gene: TRBV27; CDR3nt: TGTGTCAGCAGTTTGCCAGGGGAGACTAACATTCAGTACTTC; CDR3aa: CVSSLPGETNIQYF
j_gene: TRBJ2-1; d_gene: TRBD2; abundance: few; v_gene: TRBV6-1; CDR3nt: TGTGCCAGCAGACCACTAGCGAAGAGGGAGAATGAGCAGTTCTTC; CDR3aa: CASRPLAKRENEQFF
j_gene: TRBJ2-5; d_gene: -; abundance: few; v_gene: TRBV7-6; CDR3nt: TGTGCCAGCAGCTTACGCCCTTGGGGGAGGCCCCACGAGGAGACCCAGTACTTC; CDR3aa: CASSLRPWGRPHEETQYF
j_gene: TRBJ2-1; d_gene: -; abundance: -; v_gene: TRBV7-8; CDR3nt: TGTGCCAGCAGTGAACGGGACTCCTACAATGAGCAGTTCTTC; CDR3aa: CASSERDSYNEQFF
j_gene: TRBJ2-2; d_gene: -; abundance: -; v_gene: TRBV11-1; CDR3nt: TGTGCCAGCAGCCTTAGAGGGGTTGGCGAACCAAACACCGGGGAGCTGTTTTTT; CDR3aa: CASSLRGVGEPNTGELFF
j_gene: TRBJ2-7; d_gene: -; abundance: few; v_gene: TRBV25-1; CDR3nt: TGTGCCAGCAGTGACCCGGGACCATTGGGCGAGCAGTACTTC; CDR3aa: CASSDPGPLGEQYF
j_gene: TRBJ2-7; d_gene: -; abundance: -; v_gene: TRBV21-1; CDR3nt: TGTGCCAGCAGCAAAGTTACACAGACCTACGAGCAGTACTTC; CDR3aa: CASSKVTQTYEQYF
j_gene: TRBJ2-3; d_gene: -; abundance: -; v_gene: TRBV7-3; CDR3nt: TGTGCCAGCAGTTCACCCCCAGGGATAGATACGCAGTATTTT; CDR3aa: CASSSPPGIDTQYF
j_gene: TRBJ2-5; d_gene: TRBD1; abundance: -; v_gene: TRBV5-1; CDR3nt: TGCGCCAGCAGCTTGGGGACAGGGGGCGCCCCTTGGGAGACCCAGTACTTC; CDR3aa: CASSLGTGGAPWETQYF
j_gene: TRBJ2-7; d_gene: -; abundance: -; v_gene: TRBV20-1; CDR3nt: TGCAGTGCTAGAGACCCTACAGGGCCCTCCTACGAGCAGTACTTC; CDR3aa: CSARDPTGPSYEQYF
j_gene: TRBJ1-5; d_gene: -; abundance: -; v_gene: TRBV4-1; CDR3nt: TGCGCCAGCAGCCAAGAAGGGACGATATATGATCAGCCCCAGCATTTT; CDR3aa: CASSQEGTIYDQPQHF
j_gene: TRBJ2-2; d_gene: TRBD2; abundance: few; v_gene: TRBV29-1; CDR3nt: TGCAGCGTTGACGAGGCGGGGGGCGGGGAGCTGTTTTTT; CDR3aa: CSVDEAGGGELFF
j_gene: TRBJ2-3; d_gene: TRBD2; abundance: -; v_gene: TRBV6-5; CDR3nt: TGTGCCAGCAGTTACCCAGCGGGGGGCCCCCCCCACACAGATACGCAGTATTTT; CDR3aa: CASSYPAGGPPHTDTQYF
j_gene: TRBJ2-7; d_gene: TRBD2; abundance: -; v_gene: TRBV27; CDR3nt: TGTGCCAGCAGTTTACCGCTAGCGGGTTATTACGAGCAGTACTTC; CDR3aa: CASSLPLAGYYEQYF
j_gene: TRBJ1-5; d_gene: TRBD1; abundance: few; v_gene: TRBV12-3/TRBV12-4; CDR3nt: TGTGCCAGCCAAGGGGGTTGGGGACAGGGAATCCCGAGCAATCAGCCCCAGCATTTT; CDR3aa: CASQGGWGQGIPSNQPQHF
j_gene: TRBJ2-4; d_gene: -; abundance: -; v_gene: TRBV4-1; CDR3nt: TGCGCCAGCAGCCAAGTCATCCTAGCCAAAAACATTCAGTACTTC; CDR3aa: CASSQVILAKNIQYF
j_gene: TRBJ1-2; d_gene: TRBD1; abundance: many; v_gene: TRBV27; CDR3nt: TGTGCCAGCAGTTCTTTACCCCGGACAGGAGCTAACTATGGCTACACCTTC; CDR3aa: CASSSLPRTGANYGYTF
j_gene: TRBJ2-7; d_gene: -; abundance: -; v_gene: TRBV29-1; CDR3nt: TGCAGCGTTGGAGGGGGGGAATACAGGGATGGGACCTACGAGCAGTACTTC; CDR3aa: CSVGGGEYRDGTYEQYF
j_gene: TRBJ2-5; d_gene: -; abundance: -; v_gene: TRBV29-1; CDR3nt: TGCAGCGCCGGGGAGTTCTTAGAAGAGACCCAGTACTTC; CDR3aa: CSAGEFLEETQYF
j_gene: TRBJ1-1; d_gene: -; abundance: few; v_gene: TRBV10-2; CDR3nt: TGCGCCAGCAGTGTGGAGTACACTGAAGCTTTCTTT; CDR3aa: CASSVEYTEAFF
j_gene: TRBJ2-5; d_gene: -; abundance: -; v_gene: TRBV7-8; CDR3nt: TGTGCCAGCAGCCCAGGGCAGGGGTGGGAGGCCCAGTACTTC; CDR3aa: CASSPGQGWEAQYF
j_gene: TRBJ2-1; d_gene: TRBD1; abundance: -; v_gene: TRBV15; CDR3nt: TGTGCCACCAGCCCATTTGACCGGGACAGGGGTTTCAATGAGCAGTTCTTC; CDR3aa: CATSPFDRDRGFNEQFF
j_gene: TRBJ2-1; d_gene: TRBD2; abundance: few; v_gene: TRBV24-1; CDR3nt: TGTGCCACCAGTGATTCTCCTAGCGGGAGACACAATGAGCAGTTCTTC; CDR3aa: CATSDSPSGRHNEQFF
j_gene: TRBJ2-7; d_gene: -; abundance: once; v_gene: TRBV6-2/TRBV6-3; CDR3nt: TGTGCCAGCAGGAGCACTTACGAGCAGTACTTC; CDR3aa: CASRSTYEQYF
j_gene: TRBJ2-3; d_gene: TRBD2; abundance: -; v_gene: TRBV11-2; CDR3nt: TGTGCCAGCAGCCCGAAAGCGGGAGGAAGCACAGATACGCAGTATTTT; CDR3aa: CASSPKAGGSTDTQYF
j_gene: TRBJ1-5; d_gene: -; abundance: -; v_gene: TRBV12-3/TRBV12-4; CDR3nt: TGTGCCAGCAGGGGGGAAGGGATGGGCAATCAGCCCCAGCATTTT; CDR3aa: CASRGEGMGNQPQHF
j_gene: TRBJ1-2; d_gene: -; abundance: -; v_gene: TRBV5-1; CDR3nt: TGCGCCAGCAGCTTACGACAGGAGACCCTCTATGGCTACACCTTC; CDR3aa: CASSLRQETLYGYTF
j_gene: TRBJ1-2; d_gene: -; abundance: -; v_gene: TRBV20-1; CDR3nt: TGCAGTGCTAGACGGCTTAACTATGGCTACACCTTC; CDR3aa: CSARRLNYGYTF
j_gene: TRBJ1-2; d_gene: -; abundance: few; v_gene: TRBV27; CDR3nt: TGTGCCACCTCCTCTGCTCAAGGAGACTATGGCTACACCTTC; CDR3aa: CATSSAQGDYGYTF
j_gene: TRBJ2-7; d_gene: TRBD1; abundance: few; v_gene: TRBV29-1; CDR3nt: TGCAGCGTTGGAGTCCAGGGGGTTGCCTACGAGCAGTACTTC; CDR3aa: CSVGVQGVAYEQYF
j_gene: TRBJ2-5; d_gene: TRBD1; abundance: few; v_gene: TRBV29-1; CDR3nt: TGCAGCGTTGAGCCCGACAGGGGATCCGACGAGACCCAGTACTTC; CDR3aa: CSVEPDRGSDETQYF
j_gene: TRBJ2-1; d_gene: TRBD2; abundance: -; v_gene: TRBV5-1; CDR3nt: TGCGCCAGCAGCTTGGTCGCCGGGGGAGGGATCCAGAGGTCCTACAATGAGCAGTTCTTC; CDR3aa: CASSLVAGGGIQRSYNEQFF
j_gene: TRBJ2-7; d_gene: -; abundance: -; v_gene: TRBV25-1; CDR3nt: TGTGCCAGCAGGGGGAAGCGGCAGTACTTC; CDR3aa: CASRGKRQYF
j_gene: TRBJ1-5; d_gene: -; abundance: -; v_gene: TRBV21-1; CDR3nt: TGTGCCAGCAGCCCTCGGCGGACCTCTAATCAGCCCCAGCATTTT; CDR3aa: CASSPRRTSNQPQHF
j_gene: TRBJ2-1; d_gene: -; abundance: -; v_gene: TRBV12-3/TRBV12-4; CDR3nt: TGTGCCAGCAGCCAGGTCGTTAGGGGGAGGGGATTACACAATGAGCAGTTCTTC; CDR3aa: CASSQVVRGRGLHNEQFF
j_gene: TRBJ2-7; d_gene: TRBD1; abundance: -; v_gene: TRBV7-3; CDR3nt: TGTGCCAGCAGCCCCGACAGGGGAGTGGTGGGATACGAGCAGTACTTC; CDR3aa: CASSPDRGVVGYEQYF
j_gene: TRBJ2-2; d_gene: -; abundance: few; v_gene: TRBV29-1; CDR3nt: TGCAGCGTACTGGGACACGGGCCAGCCGGGGAGCTGTTTTTT; CDR3aa: CSVLGHGPAGELFF
j_gene: TRBJ1-3; d_gene: TRBD1; abundance: few; v_gene: TRBV27; CDR3nt: TGTGCCAGCAGCTCCGTCGGACAGGGCCGCTCTGGAAACACCATATATTTT; CDR3aa: CASSSVGQGRSGNTIYF
j_gene: TRBJ1-5; d_gene: TRBD1; abundance: few; v_gene: TRBV7-9; CDR3nt: TGTGCCAGCAGCTCGGGAGGGGGCGCAGGTATGCAGCCCCAGCATTTT; CDR3aa: CASSSGGGAGMQPQHF
j_gene: TRBJ2-3; d_gene: -; abundance: -; v_gene: TRBV12-3/TRBV12-4; CDR3nt: TGTGCCAGCAGCCCCCTTTTTCCGGGCACAGATACGCAGTATTTT; CDR3aa: CASSPLFPGTDTQYF
j_gene: TRBJ2-1; d_gene: TRBD2; abundance: -; v_gene: TRBV5-1; CDR3nt: TGCGCCAGCATGCGGGTAGCGGGATTTAATGAGCAGTTCTTC; CDR3aa: CASMRVAGFNEQFF
j_gene: TRBJ2-1; d_gene: TRBD2; abundance: -; v_gene: TRBV5-6; CDR3nt: TGTGCCAGCAGCTTCCTAGCGGGAGGGCGATCCTACAATGAGCAGTTCTTC; CDR3aa: CASSFLAGGRSYNEQFF
j_gene: TRBJ2-7; d_gene: -; abundance: -; v_gene: TRBV12-3/TRBV12-4; CDR3nt: TGTGCCAGCAGTCACCTACGGTACGAGCAGTACTTC; CDR3aa: CASSHLRYEQYF
j_gene: TRBJ2-1; d_gene: TRBD1; abundance: -; v_gene: TRBV6-1; CDR3nt: TGTGCCAGCAGACCCCGGACAGGGAGGTACAATGAGCAGTTCTTC; CDR3aa: CASRPRTGRYNEQFF
j_gene: TRBJ2-4; d_gene: -; abundance: -; v_gene: TRBV3-1; CDR3nt: TGTGCCAGCAGCCAAGATGGGACACGAAAGCTAGCCAAAAACATTCAGTACTTC; CDR3aa: CASSQDGTRKLAKNIQYF
j_gene: TRBJ2-2; d_gene: TRBD2; abundance: -; v_gene: TRBV4-1; CDR3nt: TGCGCCAGCAGCCATGTGGGACTAGCGGGGCCGAACACCGGGGAGCTGTTTTTT; CDR3aa: CASSHVGLAGPNTGELFF
j_gene: TRBJ2-7; d_gene: -; abundance: -; v_gene: TRBV5-1; CDR3nt: TGCGCCAGCAGCAAGCCCGGGGGCGCCGGCTCCTACGAGCAGTACTTC; CDR3aa: CASSKPGGAGSYEQYF
j_gene: TRBJ2-7; d_gene: TRBD1; abundance: -; v_gene: TRBV5-1; CDR3nt: TGCGCCAGCAGCGGCTCCGGGACAGGGATGGTGGGATTC; CDR3aa: CASSGSGTGMVGF
j_gene: TRBJ1-6; d_gene: TRBD1; abundance: few; v_gene: TRBV29-1; CDR3nt: TGCAGCGTCACGACAGGGACCCCTAATTCACCCCTCCACTTT; CDR3aa: CSVTTGTPNSPLHF
j_gene: TRBJ2-5; d_gene: -; abundance: -; v_gene: TRBV12-3/TRBV12-4; CDR3nt: TGTGCCAGCAGTTCTGGGACTCTCTGGCTTCATGAGTGGAAGACCCAGTACTTC; CDR3aa: CASSSGTLWLHEWKTQYF
j_gene: TRBJ1-2; d_gene: TRBD1; abundance: -; v_gene: TRBV29-1; CDR3nt: TGCAGCGAGGCCGAGAACAGGGGAGATGGAGGCTACACCTTC; CDR3aa: CSEAENRGDGGYTF
j_gene: TRBJ2-1; d_gene: -; abundance: few; v_gene: TRBV2; CDR3nt: TGTGCCAGCATGGGGACACCCTACAATGAGCAGTTCTTC; CDR3aa: CASMGTPYNEQFF